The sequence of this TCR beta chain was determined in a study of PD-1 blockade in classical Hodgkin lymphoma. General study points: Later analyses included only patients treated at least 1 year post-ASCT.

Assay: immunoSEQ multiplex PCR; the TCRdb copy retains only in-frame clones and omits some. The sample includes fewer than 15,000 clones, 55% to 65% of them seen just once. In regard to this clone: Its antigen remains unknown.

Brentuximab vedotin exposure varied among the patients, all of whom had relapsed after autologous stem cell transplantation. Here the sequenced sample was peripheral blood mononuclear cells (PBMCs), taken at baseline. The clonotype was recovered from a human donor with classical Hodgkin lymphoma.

The DNA for the CDR3 is TGCGCCAGCAGCTTGTCGGGGCTCGGGTACGAGCAGTACTTC. Translating it yields CASSLSGLGYEQYF. This sequence joins TRBV5-1 and TRBJ2-7; TRBD1 or TRBD2 may be the D gene (5 bases each). This CDR3 is built from 14 residues. Trimming left V 1 base short and J 4 bases short, with 12 bases between. Germline CDR1 SGHRS, CDR2 YFSETQ.